These 31 T cell receptor beta chains came from one sample sequenced in a study of beta chain features in type 1 diabetes. All of the isolated RNA was reverse transcribed, so expressed TCRB transcripts were sequenced. TCRdb's table, derived via immunoSEQ multiplex PCR, lists solely in-frame clones and lacks some. The sample has approximately 140,000 clones, less than 10% seen once; the top ten hold around 0.65%. What was sequenced was central memory CD4+ T cells from blood. Receptors were obtained from a woman between 40 and 55 years old in good health.

The rearrangement uses TRBV5-1 and TRBJ2-5; a weak D match, TRBD2 (5 bases). The CDR3 runs 14 residues. V was trimmed by 0 bases and J by 5 bases, leaving 11 bases between them. Germline V CDR1 and CDR2: SGHRS, YFSETQ. In nucleotides, the CDR3 is TGCGCCAGCAGCTTGGACTTCGGGGTGGAGACCCAGTACTTC. Encoded protein: CASSLDFGVETQYF.

The chain links TRBV5-1 to TRBJ2-5, with TRBD2 matching 7 bases. V dropped 4 bases and J dropped 0; count of bases not matched to a gene: 6. The CDR3 is 15 residues long. CDR1 and CDR2 from the germline V gene are SGHRS and YFSETQ. CDR3 residues: CASSGAGTYQETQYF. In nucleotides, the CDR3 is TGCGCCAGCAGCGGAGCGGGGACTTACCAAGAGACCCAGTACTTC.

This clone was seen only a few times. In the same sample, other DNA sequences code for this CDR3. This chain joins TRBV11-2 and TRBJ2-3; 12 bases map to TRBD2. The CDR3 runs to 15 residues. With V trimmed by 6 bases and J by 5 bases, 6 bases remained unmatched. Germline V gene data show CDR1 as SGHAT and CDR2 as FQNNGV. In nucleotides, the CDR3 is TGTGCCAGCAGTTTTACTAGCGGGGGGAGAGATACGCAGTATTTT. Its protein is CASSFTSGGRDTQYF.

This clone was recorded many times. This rearrangement joins TRBV29-1 to TRBJ1-1, with 8 bases fitting TRBD1. Trimming at V came to 4 bases and at J to 3 bases, leaving 7 bases not matched to a gene. CDR1 SQVTM and CDR2 ANQGSEA come from the germline V gene. This CDR3 comprises 14 residues. The DNA for the CDR3 is TGCAGCGTTGGTTCAGGGGGCGAGTACACTGAAGCTTTCTTT. It codes for CSVGSGGEYTEAFF.

There are a few counts of this clone. This chain connects TRBV7-9 to TRBJ2-3; the match to TRBD2 covers 7 bases. The ends lost 4 bases at V and 2 bases at J; junction bases unmatched: 6. Germline V lookup: CDR1 SEHNR, CDR2 FQNEAQ (reference sequence). The CDR3 is made up of 15 amino acids. CDR3 sequence (DNA): TGTGCCAGCAGCTCTTGGGGGGGAGACACAGATACGCAGTATTTT. Amino acid sequence: CASSSWGGDTDTQYF.

A note on this clone: A junction end diverges from the germline sequence, so it may reflect a read error. The genes are TRBV18 and TRBJ2-5; 11 positions agree with TRBD2. CDR1 is KGHSH and CDR2 is LQKENI in the germline V gene. CDR3 length: 14 residues. DNA of the CDR3: TGTGCCGGCTCGCCGGGACTAGCGGCCGAGACCCAGTACTTC. Its protein is CAGSPGLAAETQYF.

This clone was recorded a few times. The chain employs TRBV7-6 and TRBJ2-5; 11 bases match TRBD2. The CDR3 loop spans 15 amino acids. Germline lookup yields CDR1 SGHVS and CDR2 FNYEAQ. V gave up 1 base and J gave up 4 bases; unmatched junction bases: 2. The CDR3 loop reads CASSLGLAGGETQYF. For the CDR3, the DNA is TGTGCCAGCAGCTTAGGGCTAGCGGGGGGAGAGACCCAGTACTTC.

This chain links TRBV5-1 with TRBJ2-3; D might be TRBD2 (5 bases). The V and J ends lost 5 bases and 0 bases respectively, with 13 bases between them. The CDR3 is 15 amino acids. Germline-derived CDR1 and CDR2 are SGHRS and YFSETQ. CDR3 in DNA: TGCGCCAGCAGTCAAAGCGGACTTAGCACAGATACGCAGTATTTT. Residues: CASSQSGLSTDTQYF.

At least ten counts were recorded for this clone. The DNA of the CDR3 is TGCAGCGGCTTGGACAGGGTTTCCACTGAAGCTTTCTTT. Encoded protein: CSGLDRVSTEAFF. The chain employs TRBV29-1 and TRBJ1-1; 8 positions agree with TRBD1. This CDR3 contains 13 residues. V lost 7 bases, J lost 4 bases, and 8 bases stayed unmatched. CDR1 is SQVTM and CDR2 is ANQGSEA in the germline V gene.

The genes are TRBV29-1 and TRBJ2-2, with 7 bases aligning to TRBD1. This CDR3 region has 13 residues. Losses at the gene ends were 4 bases for V and 4 bases for J; bases not matched to a gene: 3. Germline assignment: CDR1 SQVTM and CDR2 ANQGSEA. CDR3 region: CSVGDSSTGELFF. DNA of the CDR3: TGCAGCGTTGGGGACAGCAGCACCGGGGAGCTGTTTTTT.

There are many counts of this clone. The V gene is TRBV14, the J gene TRBJ2-4, with D unresolved. CDR3 length: 14 amino acids. Per the germline V gene, CDR1 is SGHDN and CDR2 is FVKESK. The V end lost 3 bases, the J end lost 0 bases, and 6 bases lay between the germline ends. In DNA form, the CDR3 reads TGTGCCAGCAGCCAGAGGATAGCCAAAAACATTCAGTACTTC. Translation: CASSQRIAKNIQYF.

This clone was seen many times. The chain recombines TRBV29-1 with TRBJ2-2; 8 bases align to TRBD2. Losses at the gene ends were 5 bases for V and 5 bases for J; bases not matched to a gene: 7. CDR3 length: 14 residues. Germline-derived CDR1 and CDR2 are SQVTM and ANQGSEA. CDR3 in DNA: TGCAGCGTTTCAGAGCGGGGGTTGACCGGGGAGCTGTTTTTT. This translates into CSVSERGLTGELFF.

The genes are TRBV6-1 and TRBJ2-3, with D possibly TRBD2 on 6 matching bases. Per the germline V gene, CDR1 is MNHNS and CDR2 is SASEGT. The CDR3 extends over 14 amino acids. The V gene lost 1 base and the J gene lost 6 bases, with 11 bases spanning the gap. CDR3 nucleotides: TGTGCCAGCAGTGAAGTGACTAGTAGGGATACGCAGTATTTT. Protein sequence: CASSEVTSRDTQYF.

This clone has a handful of counts. The CDR3 region has the DNA TGTGCCAGCAGCTTTACAGGGGGCGCCTATGGCTACACCTTC. This gives the protein CASSFTGGAYGYTF. The chain joins TRBV7-2 to TRBJ1-2; the match to TRBD1 covers 9 bases. With V trimmed by 3 bases and J by 4 bases, 3 bases remained unmatched. The CDR3 is 14 amino acids. The germline V gene has CDR1 SGHTA and CDR2 FQGNSA.

This clone was observed a few times. This rearrangement joins TRBV4-1 to TRBJ2-5; D is uncertain. This CDR3 is 13 amino acids long. V gave up 0 bases and J gave up 10 bases, with 12 bases separating them. Germline V gives CDR1 MGHRA, CDR2 YSYEKL. CDR3 residues: CASSQEGQTLQYF. The DNA of the CDR3 is TGCGCCAGCAGCCAAGAAGGCCAGACTCTCCAGTACTTC.

This clone occurred a few times. The chain links TRBV12-5 to TRBJ2-5; maybe TRBD1 (5 bases). This CDR3 has 14 residues. Germline V gives CDR1 LGHNT, CDR2 FRNRAP. V was cut by 1 base and J by 9 bases, with 15 bases left in between. This CDR3 is CASGLGADSRAQYF. Here the CDR3 DNA reads TGTGCTAGTGGTTTGGGAGCCGACAGTAGGGCCCAGTACTTC.

Only a few counts were recorded for this clone. The rearrangement joins TRBV7-6 to TRBJ1-4, with D possibly matching TRBD1 (5 bases). This CDR3 comprises 13 residues. The V gene lost 8 bases and the J gene lost 8 bases, with 15 bases spanning the gap. Germline CDR1 reads SGHVS; CDR2 reads FNYEAQ. This CDR3 reads CASRGGNGEKLFF. CDR3 nucleotides: TGTGCCAGCCGCGGGGGGAATGGGGAAAAACTGTTTTTT. Supplemented by reference TRBV7-6 and TRBJ1-4, the full variable domain reads GAGVSQSPRYKVTKRGQDVALRCDPISGHVSLYWYRQALGQGPEFLTYFNYEAQQDKSGLPNDRFSAERPEGSISTLTIQRTEQRDSAMYRCASRGGNGEKLFFGSGTQLSVL.

This clone has ten or more counts. The chain employs TRBV5-8 and TRBJ2-5; no firm D call. CDR3 length: 12 amino acids. Germline V gene sequence: CDR1 SGHTS, CDR2 YDEGEE. Trimming left V 1 base short and J 4 bases short, with 5 bases between. CDR3 sequence reads: CASSLIRETQYF. CDR3 sequence (DNA): TGTGCCAGCAGCTTGATTCGAGAGACCCAGTACTTC.

This clone has a handful of counts. V usage is TRBV5-6 and J usage is TRBJ2-3; 8 nucleotides agree with TRBD2. Trimming removed 2 bases from V and 4 bases from J; junction bases left unmatched: 18. The V gene's germline CDR1 is SGHDT and CDR2 YYEEEE. The CDR3 has 19 residues. The CDR3 spells CASSLFLLRRAGGADTQYF. The CDR3 DNA follows: TGTGCCAGCAGCTTATTCCTCTTGCGGCGGGCGGGGGGCGCAGATACGCAGTATTTT.

The J gene is TRBJ2-5, the V gene TRBV6-1; weak D call: TRBD2 (5 bases). Germline assignment: CDR1 MNHNS and CDR2 SASEGT. V lost 4 bases and J lost 5, with 8 bases in between. This CDR3 contains 12 residues. CDR3 residues: CASSVGLETQYF. CDR3 in DNA: TGTGCCAGCAGTGTTGGACTGGAGACCCAGTACTTC.

Only a few counts were recorded for this clone. This chain uses TRBV7-2 with TRBJ2-5, with TRBD2 matching over 8 bases. This CDR3 region has 17 residues. Germline values: CDR1 SGHTA, CDR2 FQGNSA. Trimming cost V 4 bases and J 2 bases; bases outside gene matches: 12. CDR3 in amino acids: CASSSPSGGMYQETQYF. In DNA, the CDR3 is TGTGCCAGCAGCTCGCCGAGCGGGGGAATGTATCAAGAGACCCAGTACTTC.

This rearrangement joins TRBV19 to TRBJ2-3; 8 nucleotides align to TRBD2. This CDR3 comprises 16 residues. CDR1 LNHDA and CDR2 SQIVND come from the germline V gene (reference sequence). J lost 6 bases, V lost 1 base, and 9 bases had no gene match. CDR3 in amino acids: CASSIVIQAGGDTQYF. In DNA form, the CDR3 reads TGTGCCAGTAGTATAGTGATACAGGCGGGAGGTGATACGCAGTATTTT.

The CDR3, as DNA: TGCAGCGTGGGGGGGGAGACCCAGTACTTC. Protein: CSVGGETQYF. The chain links TRBV29-1 to TRBJ2-5, with 7 bases aligning to TRBD2. Germline CDR1 SQVTM, CDR2 ANQGSEA. This CDR3 comprises 10 residues. The ends lost 6 bases at V and 5 bases at J; junction bases unmatched: 0.

This chain joins TRBV9 and TRBJ1-2, with TRBD1 matching 9 bases. The CDR3 extends over 14 amino acids. V lost 0 bases, J lost 10 bases, and 7 bases stayed unmatched. In germline, CDR1 is SGDLS, CDR2 YYNGEE. The CDR3: CASSVGTGAGLYTF. DNA of the CDR3: TGTGCCAGCAGCGTAGGGACAGGGGCCGGCCTCTACACCTTC.

This clone has a handful of counts. The chain carries TRBV28 and TRBJ1-2, with 9 bases fitting TRBD1. CDR1 is MDHEN, CDR2 SYDVKM, per germline. Trimming at V came to 11 bases and at J to 4 bases, leaving 11 bases not matched to a gene. The CDR3 contains 14 residues. For the CDR3, the DNA is TGTGCCGGATCAACAGGGGGCGCCGGCTATGGCTACACCTTC. The encoded protein is CAGSTGGAGYGYTF.

This clone turned up a few times. J is TRBJ2-5 and V is TRBV19; D ambiguous. V was clipped by 2 bases and J by 3 bases, with 10 bases between them. Germline values: CDR1 LNHDA, CDR2 SQIVND (reference sequence). The CDR3 length is 14 residues. CDR3 region: CASSITTNEETQYF. The CDR3 DNA reads as TGTGCCAGTAGTATAACTACGAACGAAGAGACCCAGTACTTC.

The chain has TRBV27 and TRBJ1-4; D unresolved. CDR1 MNHEY and CDR2 SMNVEV come from the germline V gene (reference sequence). The CDR3 sequence is 14 residues long. V was shortened by 6 bases and J by 8 bases, with 16 bases between the two germline ends. CDR3 in DNA: TGTGCCAGCAGGGATTCGGGTCCGGGGGAAAAACTGTTTTTT. Translating it yields CASRDSGPGEKLFF.

In its sample, this clone was seen a few times. The chain uses TRBV18 and TRBJ1-1; TRBD1 might be the D (6 bases). The CDR3 has 11 residues. The V end was cut by 6 bases, the J end by 7 bases, with 9 bases between. The germline gives CDR1 KGHSH, CDR2 LQKENI. CDR3 coding DNA: TGTGCCAGCTCCGGACAGAATGAAGCTTTCTTT. Its translation: CASSGQNEAFF.

This clone was recorded a few times. The chain recombines TRBV29-1 with TRBJ2-3; no clear D gene. Trimming removed 8 bases at V and 2 bases at J, with 8 bases between. Germline CDR1 SQVTM, CDR2 ANQGSEA. The CDR3 length is 11 residues. The CDR3 DNA reads as TGCAGCACGGTCCTCACAGATACGCAGTATTTT. Encoded protein: CSTVLTDTQYF.

This chain links TRBV19 with TRBJ2-7, with TRBD1 matching 9 bases. V gave up 7 bases and J gave up 1 base; unmatched junction bases: 5. This CDR3 spans 14 amino acids. Per germline, CDR1 LNHDA and CDR2 SQIVND (reference sequence). As DNA, the CDR3 is TGTGCCAGTACCCGGGGGACAGGGTCCTACGAGCAGTACTTC. Its translation is CASTRGTGSYEQYF. Complete variable domain (other parts from reference TRBV19 and TRBJ2-7): DGGITQSPKYLFRKEGQNVTLSCEQNLNHDAMYWYRQDPGQGLRLIYYSQIVNDFQKGDIAEGYSVSREKKESFPLTVTSAQKNPTAFYLCASTRGTGSYEQYFGPGTRLTVT.

The V call is TRBV7-8, the J call TRBJ1-2; possible D gene TRBD1, 5 bases. V lost 5 bases and J 4 bases, leaving 23 bases between the germline ends. This CDR3 comprises 17 residues. Germline V gene sequence: CDR1 SGHVS, CDR2 FQNEAQ. CDR3: CASSVNVRGSGPYGYTF. The CDR3 DNA sequence: TGTGCCAGCAGCGTAAATGTGCGGGGGTCAGGCCCCTATGGCTACACCTTC. Combining the CDR3 with reference TRBV7-8 and TRBJ1-2 gives the whole variable domain GAGVSQSPRYKVAKRGQDVALRCDPISGHVSLFWYQQALGQGPEFLTYFQNEAQLDKSGLPSDRFFAERPEGSVSTLKIQRTQQEDSAVYLCASSVNVRGSGPYGYTFGSGTRLTVV.